This is a list of T cell receptor beta chains from one sample in a study of glioma-infiltrating T cells after dendritic cell vaccination. Using immunoSEQ multiplex PCR, the repertoire was profiled, and TCRdb retains in-frame clones only, with some absent. Found here are 40,000 to 60,000 clones, about 85% of them singletons; the top ten hold 10% to 12%. The sample was blood, taken before dendritic cell vaccination. These receptors came from a human donor with glioblastoma. Each CDR3 is given with its conserved first and last residue. The D gene is left open where the match is weak. Clone sizes are given selectively: once, few, many, or a class where the clone is expanded.

V gene: TRBV5-1; J gene: TRBJ2-1; clone size: -; CDR3 length: 13; D gene: -; CDR3 protein: CASRVSSYNEQFF; CDR3 DNA: TGCGCCAGCAGAGTGAGCTCCTACAATGAGCAGTTCTTC
V gene: TRBV2; J gene: TRBJ1-1; clone size: -; CDR3 length: 15; D gene: -; CDR3 protein: CASSEQGVRNTEAFF; CDR3 DNA: TGTGCCAGCAGTGAGCAGGGCGTGAGGAACACTGAAGCTTTCTTT
V gene: TRBV11-3; J gene: TRBJ2-5; clone size: -; CDR3 length: 15; D gene: TRBD1; CDR3 protein: CASSLHQTGGETQYF; CDR3 DNA: TGTGCCAGCAGCTTACACCAAACAGGGGGAGAGACCCAGTACTTC
V gene: TRBV30; J gene: TRBJ1-2; clone size: -; CDR3 length: 15; D gene: TRBD1; CDR3 protein: CAWSARTGLYYGYTF; CDR3 DNA: TGTGCCTGGAGTGCAAGGACAGGGCTATACTATGGCTACACCTTC
V gene: TRBV18; J gene: TRBJ2-5; clone size: -; CDR3 length: 12; D gene: -; CDR3 protein: CASSPPRETQYF; CDR3 DNA: TGTGCCAGCTCACCACCCCGAGAGACCCAGTACTTC
V gene: TRBV7-8; J gene: TRBJ1-1; clone size: -; CDR3 length: 13; D gene: TRBD1; CDR3 protein: CASSGRQGLEAFF; CDR3 DNA: TGTGCCAGCAGCGGACGACAGGGACTTGAAGCTTTCTTT
V gene: TRBV5-1; J gene: TRBJ2-1; clone size: -; CDR3 length: 15; D gene: TRBD2; CDR3 protein: CASSVTSGRYNEQFF; CDR3 DNA: TGCGCCAGCAGCGTGACTAGCGGGCGGTACAATGAGCAGTTCTTC
V gene: TRBV27; J gene: TRBJ2-7; clone size: -; CDR3 length: 16; D gene: -; CDR3 protein: CASSLSWGAGTYEQYF; CDR3 DNA: TGTGCCAGCAGTTTATCTTGGGGTGCAGGGACCTACGAGCAGTACTTC
V gene: TRBV30; J gene: TRBJ1-3; clone size: -; CDR3 length: 14; D gene: -; CDR3 protein: CAWSLWGVGNTIYF; CDR3 DNA: TGTGCCTGGAGCCTTTGGGGGGTCGGAAACACCATATATTTT
V gene: TRBV6-5; J gene: TRBJ1-1; clone size: -; CDR3 length: 13; D gene: -; CDR3 protein: CAIQPAPGTEAFF; CDR3 DNA: TGTGCCATCCAGCCAGCTCCGGGCACTGAAGCTTTCTTT
V gene: TRBV14; J gene: TRBJ1-2; clone size: -; CDR3 length: 14; D gene: TRBD1; CDR3 protein: CASSQTRTGGGYTF; CDR3 DNA: TGTGCCAGCAGCCAAACCCGGACAGGGGGTGGCTACACCTTC
V gene: TRBV19; J gene: TRBJ1-6; clone size: -; CDR3 length: 15; D gene: -; CDR3 protein: CASREQSSYNSPLHF; CDR3 DNA: TGTGCCAGTAGGGAACAGAGCTCCTATAATTCACCCCTCCACTTT
V gene: TRBV27; J gene: TRBJ1-6; clone size: -; CDR3 length: 17; D gene: TRBD1; CDR3 protein: CASRSKPPGQGRSPLHF; CDR3 DNA: TGTGCCAGCAGGTCCAAGCCCCCAGGACAGGGTAGGTCACCCCTCCACTTT
V gene: TRBV5-4; J gene: TRBJ2-7; clone size: -; CDR3 length: 15; D gene: TRBD1; CDR3 protein: CASSSRGQGDYEQYF; CDR3 DNA: TGTGCCAGCAGCTCCAGGGGGCAGGGGGACTACGAGCAGTACTTC
V gene: TRBV27; J gene: TRBJ1-2; clone size: -; CDR3 length: 15; D gene: -; CDR3 protein: CASSWGGVPNYGYTF; CDR3 DNA: TGTGCCAGCAGTTGGGGGGGGGTGCCTAACTATGGCTACACCTTC
V gene: TRBV27; J gene: TRBJ2-1; clone size: -; CDR3 length: 16; D gene: -; CDR3 protein: CASSLRQGHAYNEQFF; CDR3 DNA: TGTGCCAGCAGTTTGAGGCAGGGGCATGCCTACAATGAGCAGTTCTTC
V gene: TRBV5-8; J gene: TRBJ2-5; clone size: -; CDR3 length: 14; D gene: -; CDR3 protein: CASRPTVYQETQYF; CDR3 DNA: TGTGCCAGCAGACCAACAGTGTACCAAGAGACCCAGTACTTC
V gene: TRBV5-4; J gene: TRBJ2-7; clone size: -; CDR3 length: 15; D gene: -; CDR3 protein: CASSLGTLSSYEQYF; CDR3 DNA: TGTGCCAGCAGCTTGGGGACACTGAGCTCCTACGAGCAGTACTTC
V gene: TRBV11-2; J gene: TRBJ2-3; clone size: -; CDR3 length: 13; D gene: TRBD2; CDR3 protein: CAAGGYGTDTQYF; CDR3 DNA: TGTGCCGCGGGGGGGTATGGCACAGATACGCAGTATTTT
V gene: TRBV21-1; J gene: TRBJ2-1; clone size: -; CDR3 length: 17; D gene: -; CDR3 protein: CASSPNLGAGGVDEQFF; CDR3 DNA: TGTGCCAGCAGCCCCAACCTGGGGGCAGGGGGTGTCGATGAGCAGTTCTTC
V gene: TRBV14; J gene: TRBJ1-1; clone size: -; CDR3 length: 14; D gene: -; CDR3 protein: CASSPLQVTTEAFF; CDR3 DNA: TGTGCCAGCAGCCCACTACAGGTGACCACTGAAGCTTTCTTT
V gene: TRBV25-1; J gene: TRBJ1-4; clone size: -; CDR3 length: 14; D gene: TRBD1; CDR3 protein: CASSGQGTNEKLFF; CDR3 DNA: TGTGCCAGCAGTGGACAGGGCACTAATGAAAAACTGTTTTTT
V gene: TRBV5-5; J gene: TRBJ2-1; clone size: few; CDR3 length: 17; D gene: -; CDR3 protein: CASSQWWTAPSYNEQFF; CDR3 DNA: TGTGCCAGCAGCCAATGGTGGACAGCCCCCAGTTACAATGAGCAGTTCTTC
V gene: TRBV4-1; J gene: TRBJ2-6; clone size: -; CDR3 length: 18; D gene: -; CDR3 protein: CASSQVRGLTSGANVLTF; CDR3 DNA: TGCGCCAGCAGCCAGGTACGGGGACTCACCTCTGGGGCCAACGTCCTGACTTTC
V gene: TRBV7-2; J gene: TRBJ1-2; clone size: -; CDR3 length: 14; D gene: -; CDR3 protein: CASSLEVRAYGYTF; CDR3 DNA: TGTGCCAGCAGCTTAGAAGTCAGGGCCTATGGCTACACCTTC
V gene: TRBV9; J gene: TRBJ1-1; clone size: -; CDR3 length: 16; D gene: TRBD1; CDR3 protein: CASSPAGQATYTEAFF; CDR3 DNA: TGTGCCAGCAGCCCCGCCGGACAGGCGACCTACACTGAAGCTTTCTTT
V gene: TRBV4-2; J gene: TRBJ2-4; clone size: -; CDR3 length: 16; D gene: TRBD2; CDR3 protein: CASSPTSGGAENIQYF; CDR3 DNA: TGTGCCAGCAGCCCGACTAGCGGGGGGGCCGAAAACATTCAGTACTTC
V gene: TRBV7-7; J gene: TRBJ2-7; clone size: -; CDR3 length: 13; D gene: TRBD1; CDR3 protein: CASSSDRGNEQYF; CDR3 DNA: TGTGCTAGCAGCTCCGACAGGGGGAATGAGCAGTACTTC
V gene: TRBV19; J gene: TRBJ1-3; clone size: -; CDR3 length: 12; D gene: -; CDR3 protein: CASSIVGRTIYF; CDR3 DNA: TGTGCCAGTAGTATAGTTGGGCGCACCATATATTTT
V gene: TRBV5-4; J gene: TRBJ2-1; clone size: -; CDR3 length: 15; D gene: -; CDR3 protein: CASSSYRAQGNEQFF; CDR3 DNA: TGTGCCAGCAGCTCCTACAGGGCCCAAGGGAATGAGCAGTTCTTC
V gene: TRBV5-4; J gene: TRBJ2-3; clone size: -; CDR3 length: 14; D gene: -; CDR3 protein: CASTNQGHTDTQYF; CDR3 DNA: TGTGCCAGCACCAACCAGGGGCACACAGATACGCAGTATTTT
V gene: TRBV19; J gene: TRBJ1-2; clone size: -; CDR3 length: 11; D gene: TRBD1; CDR3 protein: CASSDRDGYTF; CDR3 DNA: TGTGCCAGTAGTGACAGGGATGGCTACACCTTC
V gene: TRBV5-8; J gene: TRBJ1-5; clone size: -; CDR3 length: 15; D gene: -; CDR3 protein: CASRRRDYSNQPQHF; CDR3 DNA: TGTGCCAGCAGGCGCCGGGACTATAGCAATCAGCCCCAGCATTTT
V gene: TRBV2; J gene: TRBJ1-5; clone size: -; CDR3 length: 12; D gene: -; CDR3 protein: CASRQESQPQHF; CDR3 DNA: TGTGCCAGCAGACAGGAGAGTCAGCCCCAGCATTTT
V gene: TRBV11-3; J gene: TRBJ2-5; clone size: few; CDR3 length: 14; D gene: TRBD1; CDR3 protein: CASSLEQGQETQYF; CDR3 DNA: TGTGCCAGCAGCTTAGAACAGGGGCAAGAGACCCAGTACTTC
V gene: TRBV2; J gene: TRBJ2-1; clone size: -; CDR3 length: 17; D gene: TRBD1; CDR3 protein: CASSLTGQANTGGEQFF; CDR3 DNA: TGTGCCAGCAGCCTTACTGGACAGGCTAATACCGGTGGTGAGCAGTTCTTC
V gene: TRBV12-1; J gene: TRBJ1-2; clone size: -; CDR3 length: 15; D gene: -; CDR3 protein: CASSFHQQGDTGYTF; CDR3 DNA: TGTGCCAGCAGCTTTCACCAACAGGGAGATACGGGCTACACCTTC
V gene: TRBV7-2; J gene: TRBJ1-2; clone size: -; CDR3 length: 13; D gene: -; CDR3 protein: CASSLQGHYGYTF; CDR3 DNA: TGTGCCAGCAGCCTACAGGGACACTATGGCTACACCTTC
V gene: TRBV5-1; J gene: TRBJ2-6; clone size: -; CDR3 length: 17; D gene: TRBD2; CDR3 protein: CASSHGTSGLRANVLTF; CDR3 DNA: TGCGCCAGCAGCCACGGGACTAGCGGTTTGCGGGCCAACGTCCTGACTTTC
V gene: TRBV9; J gene: TRBJ2-7; clone size: once; CDR3 length: 14; D gene: TRBD1; CDR3 protein: CASSTSSTGNEQYF; CDR3 DNA: TGTGCCAGCAGCACATCGTCGACAGGGAACGAGCAGTACTTC
V gene: TRBV7-3; J gene: TRBJ1-1; clone size: -; CDR3 length: 13; D gene: -; CDR3 protein: CASSLTGNTEAFF; CDR3 DNA: TGTGCCAGCAGCTTAACCGGGAACACTGAAGCTTTCTTT
V gene: TRBV5-1; J gene: TRBJ2-5; clone size: -; CDR3 length: 14; D gene: -; CDR3 protein: CASAWREPRETQYF; CDR3 DNA: TGCGCCAGCGCTTGGCGGGAACCGCGAGAGACCCAGTACTTC
V gene: TRBV4-3; J gene: TRBJ1-3; clone size: once; CDR3 length: 16; D gene: -; CDR3 protein: CASSQDAVSSGNTIYF; CDR3 DNA: TGCGCCAGCAGCCAAGACGCGGTTAGCTCTGGAAACACCATATATTTT
V gene: TRBV27; J gene: TRBJ1-2; clone size: -; CDR3 length: 14; D gene: -; CDR3 protein: CASSSLSGRIGYTF; CDR3 DNA: TGTGCCAGCAGTTCCCTTTCAGGGCGTATTGGCTACACCTTC
V gene: TRBV9; J gene: TRBJ1-2; clone size: -; CDR3 length: 17; D gene: TRBD1; CDR3 protein: CASSAGTAWTPNYGYTF; CDR3 DNA: TGTGCCAGCAGCGCCGGGACAGCCTGGACTCCTAACTATGGCTACACCTTC
V gene: TRBV10-3; J gene: TRBJ1-1; clone size: -; CDR3 length: 13; D gene: TRBD1; CDR3 protein: CAISGGQGAVAFF; CDR3 DNA: TGTGCCATCAGTGGGGGACAGGGGGCTGTAGCTTTCTTT
V gene: TRBV7-9; J gene: TRBJ1-1; clone size: -; CDR3 length: 11; D gene: -; CDR3 protein: CASSLALRAFF; CDR3 DNA: TGTGCCAGCAGCTTAGCCCTGAGGGCTTTCTTT
V gene: TRBV27; J gene: TRBJ2-1; clone size: -; CDR3 length: 14; D gene: -; CDR3 protein: CASTRDSSYNEQFF; CDR3 DNA: TGTGCCAGCACGAGGGATAGCTCCTACAATGAGCAGTTCTTC
V gene: TRBV19; J gene: TRBJ1-2; clone size: -; CDR3 length: 15; D gene: -; CDR3 protein: CASKNRQVANYGYTF; CDR3 DNA: TGTGCCAGTAAAAACAGACAGGTAGCTAACTATGGCTACACCTTC
V gene: TRBV4-3; J gene: TRBJ2-3; clone size: -; CDR3 length: 14; D gene: -; CDR3 protein: CASSLRDSEDTQYF; CDR3 DNA: TGCGCCAGCAGCCTGCGGGACTCCGAAGATACGCAGTATTTT
V gene: TRBV7-2; J gene: TRBJ2-2; clone size: -; CDR3 length: 13; D gene: -; CDR3 protein: CASSLSGTGELFF; CDR3 DNA: TGTGCCAGCAGCTTATCGGGCACCGGGGAGCTGTTTTTT
V gene: TRBV5-1; J gene: TRBJ2-3; clone size: -; CDR3 length: 13; D gene: TRBD1; CDR3 protein: CASANDRVDTQYF; CDR3 DNA: TGCGCCAGCGCAAACGACAGGGTAGATACGCAGTATTTT
V gene: TRBV5-1; J gene: TRBJ2-7; clone size: -; CDR3 length: 11; D gene: -; CDR3 protein: CASRAGYEQYF; CDR3 DNA: TGCGCCAGCAGGGCGGGTTACGAGCAGTACTTC
V gene: TRBV9; J gene: TRBJ2-3; clone size: -; CDR3 length: 18; D gene: TRBD2; CDR3 protein: CASSVATASGGRGDTQYF; CDR3 DNA: TGTGCCAGCAGCGTAGCTACGGCTAGCGGGGGTCGTGGAGATACGCAGTATTTT
V gene: TRBV14; J gene: TRBJ2-5; clone size: -; CDR3 length: 15; D gene: TRBD2; CDR3 protein: CASSQGRLAGGTQYF; CDR3 DNA: TGTGCCAGCAGCCAAGGAAGACTAGCGGGGGGGACCCAGTACTTC